A selection of T cell receptor beta chains follows, all from one sample in a study of cytomegalovirus exposure and HLA in healthy donors. Produced via immunoSEQ multiplex PCR; TCRdb's table is partial and in-frame only. Altogether 100,000 to 150,000 clones are present, about 94% being singletons, with the ten largest covering 1% to 1.5%. Material: PBMCs. Every receptor here comes from a woman aged 18-29 years in good health and CMV-seronegative. Both conserved end residues are part of each CDR3. Each record gives: V gene, D gene, clone size, J gene, CDR3 DNA, CDR3 protein. D genes are given only for firm matches. The size of a clone is reported for some rows only, either as once, few or many, or as a class for expanded clones.

TRBV2,TRBD1,once,TRBJ2-2,TGTGCCAGCAGGCCTGGGACAGAAAACACCGGGGAGCTGTTTTTT,CASRPGTENTGELFF
TRBV11-2,-,-,TRBJ1-5,TGTGCCAGCAGCCTGGCGCGGGGAGACCAGCCCCAGCATTTT,CASSLARGDQPQHF
TRBV2,-,-,TRBJ2-3,TGTGCCAGCAGTGTACGGGGGAGTAGGGGAGATACGCAGTATTTT,CASSVRGSRGDTQYF
TRBV7-2,-,-,TRBJ2-7,TGTGCCAGCAGCTTGAATGAGGGTAGCCACGAGCAGTACTTC,CASSLNEGSHEQYF
TRBV28,-,-,TRBJ2-3,TGTGCCAGCAGTTTATCACAGTCTACAGATACGCAGTATTTT,CASSLSQSTDTQYF
TRBV2,-,few,TRBJ1-2,TGTGCCAGCAGTGATCGGGGGAACGGCTACACCTTC,CASSDRGNGYTF
TRBV10-3,TRBD2,-,TRBJ2-7,TGTGCCATCAGTGAGTCGGGGGCGGGAGGGCCAGGGGAGCAGTACTTC,CAISESGAGGPGEQYF
TRBV4-2,TRBD1,-,TRBJ1-1,TGTGCCAGCAGCGCTCGGACAGGGATGAACACTGAAGCTTTCTTT,CASSARTGMNTEAFF
TRBV11-2,-,-,TRBJ2-7,TGTGCCAGCAGCCCAGAGACTGGACTCGCCTACGAGCAGTACTTC,CASSPETGLAYEQYF
TRBV30,TRBD2,-,TRBJ2-3,TGTGCCTGGAGTGTTGGCGGGGGGGCGGGAGATACGCAGTATTTT,CAWSVGGGAGDTQYF
TRBV2,-,-,TRBJ2-7,TGTGCCAGCAGTGAGGCGGATACCAAGCAGTACTTC,CASSEADTKQYF
TRBV7-9,TRBD2,-,TRBJ2-7,TGTGCCAGCAGCTTAGTAGTAGGGGGAGCAGCGGGAGAAGTAGAGCAGTACTTC,CASSLVVGGAAGEVEQYF
TRBV27,TRBD1,-,TRBJ1-2,TGTGCCAGCAGTTTATCCATGGACAGGATAAATGGCTACACCTTC,CASSLSMDRINGYTF
TRBV28,-,-,TRBJ2-7,TGTGCCAGCAGTTCGCAGGGGTACCACGAGCAGTACTTC,CASSSQGYHEQYF
TRBV30,TRBD2,-,TRBJ2-5,TGTGCCTGGAGTCGACTAGCGGGAGTTAGGGAGACCCAGTACTTC,CAWSRLAGVRETQYF
TRBV29-1,TRBD1,-,TRBJ2-7,TGCAGCGTTGATAGGACAGGGGGTTACGAGCAGTACTTC,CSVDRTGGYEQYF